This entry concerns a single T cell receptor (beta chain). Germline CDR1 and CDR2: SGHRS and YFSETQ. Trimming took 7 bases from V and 5 from J; bases not matched to a gene: 8. The CDR3 totals 14 residues. The data are from a study of blood T cell repertoires in COVID-19. Clones were sequenced by immunoSEQ multiplex PCR, and TCRdb holds only the in-frame ones, with some missing. The sample includes roughly 200,000 clones, 80% to 90% of them seen just once. The chain recombines TRBV5-1 with TRBJ2-1; the match to TRBD2 covers 8 bases. The sequence was obtained from a woman at least 80 years old with COVID-19, enrolled during active disease. The sample was peripheral blood. CDR3 DNA: TGCGCCAGCCGCAATAGCGGGGTCGACAATGAGCAGTTCTTC. Amino acids: CASRNSGVDNEQFF.